The 28 T cell receptor beta chains below were found in one sample sequenced in a study of Ad26.COV2.S vaccination and SARS-CoV-2 variants. Treatment given: some 20 received Ad26.COV2.S at low or high dose, single or two shots; roughly five received placebo; per-sample allocation not given. Vaccine and placebo recipients were sampled on day 63 after the first injection. Data came from immunoSEQ multiplex PCR; TCRdb stores just in-frame clones and leaves some out. The sample has 350,000 to 500,000 clones; 90% are singletons. Sequencing used peripheral blood, obtained in a trial of Ad26.COV2.S vaccine versus placebo. The origin of the receptors is a person between 18 and 65 years old who received the Ad26.COV2.S COVID-19 vaccine or a placebo.

This clone has only one observation. The chain links TRBV20-1 to TRBJ1-5; no clear D. The length of the CDR3 is 16 residues. V shed 3 bases and J shed 4 bases, with 19 bases lying between them. Germline-derived CDR1 and CDR2 are DFQATT and SNEGSKA (reference sequence). The CDR3 DNA reads TGCAGTGCTAGTGCCGCGACCGGTACAGAAAATCAGCCCCAGCATTTT. This codes for CSASAATGTENQPQHF.

CDR3 residues: CASTPQEGEQYF. CDR3 sequence (DNA): TGTGCCAGCACCCCCCAGGAGGGCGAGCAGTACTTC. V usage is TRBV11-1 and J usage is TRBJ2-7, with D tentatively TRBD2 (6 bases). The CDR3 totals 12 residues. Germline V gene data show CDR1 as SGHAT and CDR2 as FQDESV (reference sequence). V was trimmed by 7 bases and J by 6 bases, leaving 13 bases between them.

The chain employs TRBV7-9 and TRBJ2-7; TRBD2 aligns across 7 bases. Germline V gene lookup returns CDR1 SEHNR and CDR2 FQNEAQ (reference sequence). This CDR3 comprises 14 residues. Unmatched junction bases numbered 6, after V lost 5 bases and J lost 2 bases. CDR3 nucleotides: TGTGCCAGCAGCATGGGAGGGAGCACCTACGAGCAGTACTTC. Its translation is CASSMGGSTYEQYF.

This sequence joins TRBV6-2 or TRBV6-3 and TRBJ2-5; possible D gene TRBD1, 6 bases. CDR1 is MNHEY and CDR2 is SVGEGT in the germline V gene. V was clipped by 6 bases and J by 4 bases, with 21 bases between them. The CDR3 runs to 16 residues. The CDR3 coding sequence is TGTGCCAGCAGCCCTCCCCTTCCGCAGGGGATAGAGACCCAGTACTTC. Translated: CASSPPLPQGIETQYF.

CDR3: CASSQEGREELFF. The CDR3 DNA reads TGTGCCAGCAGCCAAGAGGGGAGAGAGGAGCTGTTTTTT. The V gene is TRBV3-1 (or the pseudogene TRBV3-2), the J gene TRBJ2-2; a weak D match, TRBD2 (5 bases). V lost 0 bases and J lost 10, with 9 bases in between. The germline CDR1 and CDR2 sequences are LGHDT and YNNKEL (reference sequence). This CDR3 has 13 amino acids.

Comments on this clone: Other DNA sequences in this sample translate to the same CDR3. The chain uses TRBV5-4 and TRBJ1-6, with TRBD1 as a possible D gene (6 bases). The germline CDR1 and CDR2 sequences are SGHNT and YYREEE (reference sequence). The CDR3 extends over 13 amino acids. With 0 bases removed from V and 9 bases from J, the gap between germline ends came to 7 bases. The CDR3 reads CASSLGGGSPLHF. CDR3 in DNA: TGTGCCAGCAGCTTGGGAGGGGGTTCACCCCTCCACTTT.

The V call is TRBV29-1, the J call TRBJ2-7, with no clear D. V lost 4 bases, J lost 7 bases, and 8 bases lay in between. The CDR3 runs 10 residues. Germline V lookup: CDR1 SQVTM, CDR2 ANQGSEA. CDR3 DNA: TGCAGCGTTGGGGCGCCAGAGCAGTACTTC. As protein: CSVGAPEQYF.

This chain connects TRBV2 to TRBJ1-5; no clear D gene. CDR3 length equals 14 residues. V lost 8 bases, J lost 2 bases, and 13 bases lay in between. Germline loops: CDR1 SNHLY, CDR2 FYNNEI. The CDR3 DNA follows: TGTGCCAGCGATACCGGAGCGGGCAATCAGCCCCAGCATTTT. Translation: CASDTGAGNQPQHF.

The chain carries TRBV11-3 and TRBJ2-5; D possibly corresponds to TRBD1 (6 bases). V gave up 4 bases and J gave up 2 bases, with 14 bases separating them. The CDR3 loop spans 15 amino acids. Per germline, CDR1 SGHNT and CDR2 YENEEA. The CDR3 loop reads CASSSRGQGQETQYF. CDR3 nucleotide sequence: TGTGCCAGCAGCTCTAGAGGCCAGGGGCAAGAGACCCAGTACTTC.

The V gene is TRBV21-1, the J gene TRBJ2-3; the table assigns TRBD2, which was not confirmed against the DNA. TRBV21-1 is reported as a pseudogene. The CDR3 is 19 amino acids. This CDR3 reads CASSKGVADIPLSTDTQYF. CDR3 nucleotide sequence: TGTGCCAGCAGCAAAGGTGTAGCGGACATCCCCCTTAGCACAGATACGCAGTATTTT.

The chain links TRBV23-1 to TRBJ2-4; D is undetermined. TRBV23-1 is reported as an ORF; its role is uncertain. V lost 0 bases to trimming and J lost 0 bases, with 15 bases between them. CDR3 length: 18 residues. CDR3 protein: CASSQSIDTPLAKNIQYF. The CDR3 nucleotides are TGCGCCAGCAGTCAATCTATCGACACACCACTAGCCAAAAACATTCAGTACTTC.

The V and J genes are TRBV7-8 and TRBJ2-1; 11 nucleotides line up with TRBD2. V was clipped by 5 bases and J by 10 bases; unmatched bases: 10. CDR3 length equals 15 residues. Per germline, CDR1 SGHVS and CDR2 FQNEAQ. CDR3 sequence: CASSKTSGTQGEQFF. CDR3 DNA: TGTGCCAGCAGCAAGACTAGCGGGACTCAAGGCGAGCAGTTCTTC.

The V call is TRBV5-3, the J call TRBJ2-7, with D hard to call. TRBV5-3 is placed among ORFs of uncertain function. There are 12 residues in the CDR3. Trimming stripped 4 bases from V and 6 bases from J, with 11 bases between. For the CDR3, the DNA is TGTGCCAGAAGCCTCACCCGGTGCGAGCAGTACTTC. Translation: CARSLTRCEQYF.

This clone was seen only once. The rearrangement joins TRBV28 to TRBJ2-5; D unresolved. Per germline, CDR1 MDHEN and CDR2 SYDVKM. Trimming removed 7 bases from V and 1 base from J, with 10 bases in between. The CDR3 is 13 residues long. CDR3 sequence: CASKGNPQETQYF. For the CDR3, the DNA is TGTGCCAGCAAGGGCAATCCCCAAGAGACCCAGTACTTC.

The chain combines TRBV2 with TRBJ1-4; D is ambiguous. The germline V gene has CDR1 SNHLY and CDR2 FYNNEI. Trimming pared 4 bases from V and 7 bases from J, leaving 13 bases between. The CDR3 is made up of 14 amino acids. CDR3 protein: CASSVEDLGEKLFF. CDR3 in DNA: TGTGCCAGCAGTGTTGAGGATCTGGGTGAAAAACTGTTTTTT.

The chain uses TRBV2 and TRBJ1-2; 8 bases map to TRBD1. This CDR3 comprises 13 residues. Germline V gene sequence: CDR1 SNHLY, CDR2 FYNNEI. The junction had 5 bases not matched to a gene; V was cut back by 4 bases and J by 7 bases. The CDR3 sequence: CASSGQGAVGYTF. The CDR3 DNA follows: TGTGCCAGCAGTGGTCAGGGGGCCGTTGGCTACACCTTC.

The rearrangement links TRBV7-9 to TRBJ2-2; D is possibly TRBD1 (5 bases). The CDR3 runs 12 residues. Trimming left V 5 bases short and J 10 bases short, with 11 bases between. Germline CDR1 is SEHNR and CDR2 is FQNEAQ (reference sequence). CDR3: CASSRTSVELFF. The CDR3 DNA follows: TGTGCCAGCAGCCGGACATCGGTGGAGCTGTTTTTT.

The gene calls are TRBV3-1 (or the pseudogene TRBV3-2) and TRBJ2-7; 14 bases are shared with TRBD2. From germline, CDR1 is LGHDT and CDR2 YNNKEL (reference sequence). The CDR3 has 15 amino acids. J was trimmed by 7 bases and V by 1 base; bases with no gene match: 3. In DNA form, the CDR3 reads TGTGCCAGCAGCCAAGGGGGGACTAGCGGGAGTGAGCAGTACTTC. The encoded protein is CASSQGGTSGSEQYF.

Written as DNA, the CDR3 is TGCGCCAGCAGCCGGACTAGCGGGGGGGCCTACGAGCAGTACTTC. The encoded protein is CASSRTSGGAYEQYF. The chain carries TRBV10-1 and TRBJ2-7; 15 bases map to TRBD2. The ends lost 6 bases at V and 2 bases at J; junction bases unmatched: 2. CDR3 length: 15 residues. Looked up from germline, CDR1 is WNHNN and CDR2 is SYGVQD (reference sequence).

The chain is built from TRBV27 and TRBJ2-5; the D call may be TRBD1 or TRBD2 (5 bases each). The CDR3 length is 15 residues. V was trimmed by 0 bases and J by 1 base, leaving 9 bases between them. Per germline, CDR1 MNHEY and CDR2 SMNVEV (reference sequence). The CDR3 here is CASSLSWGIQETQYF. The CDR3 coding sequence is TGTGCCAGCAGTTTATCGTGGGGGATCCAAGAGACCCAGTACTTC.

This clone has only one observation. The J gene is TRBJ2-1, the V gene TRBV4-1; no clear D. Germline loops: CDR1 MGHRA, CDR2 YSYEKL. The CDR3 has 12 residues. Trimming pared 1 base from V and 6 bases from J, leaving 4 bases between. The CDR3 sequence: CASSQVGNEQFF. The CDR3 DNA reads TGCGCCAGCAGCCAAGTGGGCAATGAGCAGTTCTTC.

The chain recombines TRBV4-3 with TRBJ2-3; D gene unclear. Looked up from germline, CDR1 is LGHNA and CDR2 is YSLEER. The CDR3 has 14 amino acids. Trimming stripped 1 base from V and 1 base from J, with 6 bases between. The CDR3 nucleotides are TGCGCCAGCAGCCAAGCCCTCGGCACAGATACGCAGTATTTT. Translating it yields CASSQALGTDTQYF.

The V call is TRBV19, the J call TRBJ2-3, with 7 bases fitting TRBD1. With V trimmed by 1 base and J by 5 bases, 9 bases remained unmatched. CDR3 size: 16 residues. CDR1 is LNHDA, CDR2 SQIVND, per germline (reference sequence). The CDR3 nucleotides read TGTGCCAGTAGTATAGGACAGGGCTACCGAGGAGATACGCAGTATTTT. Translated: CASSIGQGYRGDTQYF.

The rearrangement joins TRBV7-9 to TRBJ2-5; the D call may be TRBD1 or TRBD2 (5 bases each). V gave up 5 bases and J gave up 9 bases, with 16 bases separating them. Per the germline V gene, CDR1 is SEHNR and CDR2 is FQNEAQ (reference sequence). The CDR3 contains 13 residues. The CDR3 is CASSRDPSGPQYF. As DNA, the CDR3 is TGTGCCAGCAGCCGGGACCCGTCCGGGCCCCAGTACTTC.

About this clone: This specimen includes other DNA sequences encoding the same CDR3. The V gene is TRBV7-8, the J gene TRBJ2-7; D is possibly TRBD1 (5 bases). The ends were cut back, 0 bases at V and 4 bases at J, with 7 bases in the middle. This CDR3 has 13 residues. Germline V gene data show CDR1 as SGHVS and CDR2 as FQNEAQ. The CDR3 loop is CASSLAGDYEQYF. For the CDR3, the DNA is TGTGCCAGCAGCTTAGCAGGGGATTACGAGCAGTACTTC. Filled out from reference TRBV7-8 and TRBJ2-7, the complete variable domain reads GAGVSQSPRYKVAKRGQDVALRCDPISGHVSLFWYQQALGQGPEFLTYFQNEAQLDKSGLPSDRFFAERPEGSVSTLKIQRTQQEDSAVYLCASSLAGDYEQYFGPGTRLTVT.

For this clone: This likely traces to a read error, being one base from a far larger clone. The rearrangement uses TRBV9 and TRBJ1-5; 7 bases are a match to TRBD1. The CDR3 sequence is 14 residues long. Germline lookup yields CDR1 SGDLS and CDR2 YYNGEE. With 3 bases clipped from V and 4 bases from J, the junction kept 4 bases outside the gene matches. Here the CDR3 reads CASSAGTENQPQHF. CDR3 coding DNA: TGTGCCAGCAGCGCCGGGACAGAGAATCAGCCCCAGCATTTT.

The J gene is TRBJ2-3, the V gene TRBV7-9; TRBD1 matches at 9 bases. This CDR3 region has 15 residues. Germline CDR1 and CDR2: SEHNR and FQNEAQ (reference sequence). J gave up 4 bases and V 1 base, and 3 bases lay outside the gene matches. CDR3: CASSLVQGASDTQYF. The CDR3 region has the DNA TGTGCCAGCAGCTTAGTACAGGGGGCCTCAGATACGCAGTATTTT.

J is TRBJ1-5 and V is TRBV13; D is undetermined. The CDR3 loop spans 13 amino acids. V was pared by 5 bases and J by 5 bases, with 10 bases between. The germline CDR1 and CDR2 sequences are PRHDT and FYEKMQ (reference sequence). Here the CDR3 reads CASSPSPDQPQHF. The DNA for the CDR3 is TGTGCCAGCAGCCCCAGTCCAGATCAGCCCCAGCATTTT.